This passage covers 21 T cell receptor beta chains from one sample sequenced in a study of blood T cell repertoires in COVID-19. Using immunoSEQ multiplex PCR, the repertoire was profiled, and TCRdb retains in-frame clones only, with some absent. Of over 55,000 clones detected, 85% appear once; the ten largest clones hold approximately 25%. Sequenced input: peripheral blood. These receptors came from a man aged 50 to 59 with acute or convalescent COVID-19.

This chain connects TRBV19 to TRBJ2-3, with D unresolved. The CDR3 length is 12 residues. The germline V and J ends were trimmed by 2 bases and 6 bases, with 6 bases remaining between them. Per germline, CDR1 LNHDA and CDR2 SQIVND (reference sequence). The CDR3 is CASSINFDTQYF. The CDR3 DNA reads TGTGCCAGTAGTATAAACTTCGATACGCAGTATTTT.

The J gene is TRBJ2-2, the V gene TRBV21-1; whether TRBD1, the table's D call, matches the DNA was not checked. TRBV21-1 is recorded as a pseudogene. The CDR3 runs to 16 residues. Here the CDR3 DNA reads TGTGCCAGCAGCAAAGGACAGGAGGAGTACACCGGGGAGCTGTTTTTT. This gives the protein CASSKGQEEYTGELFF.

The V and J genes are TRBV6-6 and TRBJ2-3; the D is unclear. V gave up 6 bases and J gave up 2 bases, with 9 bases separating them. CDR1 and CDR2 (germline): MNHNY, SVGAGI (reference sequence). The CDR3 is 13 amino acids. The CDR3 region is CASSREFTDTQYF. As DNA, the CDR3 is TGTGCCAGCAGCCGTGAGTTCACAGATACGCAGTATTTT.

The CDR3 nucleotides read TGTGCCAGCAGCTCCGGGACAGCAAAAGAGACCCAGTACTTC. This translates into CASSSGTAKETQYF. The chain employs TRBV5-6 and TRBJ2-5, with 7 bases identical to TRBD1. The CDR3 runs 14 residues. V lost 3 bases to trimming and J lost 3 bases; unmatched junction nucleotides: 5. Germline CDR1 is SGHDT and CDR2 is YYEEEE.

V is TRBV6-5 and J is TRBJ1-2; 7 bases match TRBD1. This CDR3 region has 15 residues. With 6 bases clipped from V and 7 bases from J, the junction kept 14 bases outside the gene matches. Germline V CDR1 and CDR2: MNHEY, SVGAGI. The DNA of the CDR3 is TGTGCCAGCAGCCGCCAAGGGACAGCAAGACCTGGCTACACCTTC. Encoded protein: CASSRQGTARPGYTF.

The V and J genes are TRBV5-6 and TRBJ2-1; 10 nucleotides match TRBD2. Germline V gene lookup returns CDR1 SGHDT and CDR2 YYEEEE. The CDR3 spans 16 residues. With V trimmed by 0 bases and J by 3 bases, 3 bases remained unmatched. CDR3 sequence (DNA): TGTGCCAGCAGCTTGGAGCTAGCGGGGGTCTACAATGAGCAGTTCTTC. Translating it yields CASSLELAGVYNEQFF.

The chain is built from TRBV11-2 and TRBJ2-2, with TRBD2 matching over 8 bases. CDR3 size: 15 residues. Germline CDR1 reads SGHAT; CDR2 reads FQNNGV. Trimming took 5 bases from V and 6 from J; bases not matched to a gene: 8. The CDR3, as DNA: TGTGCCAGCAGCCGGGGGAGCGGGGGTTCCGGGGAGCTGTTTTTT. Protein product: CASSRGSGGSGELFF. Complete variable domain (other parts from reference TRBV11-2 and TRBJ2-2): EAGVAQSPRYKIIEKRQSVAFWCNPISGHATLYWYQQILGQGPKLLIQFQNNGVVDDSQLPKDRFSAERLKGVDSTLKIQPAKLEDSAVYLCASSRGSGGSGELFFGEGSRLTVL.

This clone occurred a few times. The gene calls are TRBV18 and TRBJ2-3; D is possibly TRBD1 (5 bases). CDR1 and CDR2 from the germline V gene are KGHSH and LQKENI. The V gene lost 3 bases and the J gene lost 3 bases, with 13 bases spanning the gap. The CDR3 spans 15 residues. The CDR3 protein is CASSPTAILTDTQYF. Written as DNA, the CDR3 is TGTGCCAGCTCACCGACAGCGATCCTTACAGATACGCAGTATTTT. The full variable domain, completed using reference TRBV18 and TRBJ2-3, is NAGVMQNPRHLVRRRGQEARLRCSPMKGHSHVYWYRQLPEEGLKFMVYLQKENIIDESGMPKERFSAEFPKEGPSILRIQQVVRGDSAAYFCASSPTAILTDTQYFGPGTRLTVL.

This clone showed up just once. The rearrangement joins TRBV29-1 to TRBJ1-1, with D possibly matching TRBD1 (5 bases). Per germline, CDR1 SQVTM and CDR2 ANQGSEA. V was pared by 6 bases and J by 13 bases, with 18 bases between. The CDR3 covers 11 residues. The CDR3, as DNA: TGCAGCGTCCAGGGAGGGTTAGGGTTTTTCTTT. It encodes CSVQGGLGFFF.

This clone was seen once. The chain combines TRBV5-6 with TRBJ2-7; 8 positions match TRBD1. After removal of 6 bases from V and 7 bases from J, the junction contained 12 bases not matched to a gene. This CDR3 spans 14 amino acids. Germline loops: CDR1 SGHDT, CDR2 YYEEEE. The CDR3 sequence is CASKQGVASGEQYV. CDR3 DNA sequence: TGTGCCAGCAAACAGGGGGTTGCTTCGGGGGAGCAGTACGTC.

The gene calls are TRBV7-8 and TRBJ2-5, with 10 bases aligning to TRBD1. Germline CDR1 SGHVS, CDR2 FQNEAQ. Unmatched junction bases numbered 7, after V lost 5 bases and J lost 4 bases. This CDR3 region has 15 residues. Here the CDR3 reads CASSPGQGEGETQYF. The CDR3 DNA follows: TGTGCCAGCAGCCCCGGACAGGGGGAAGGAGAGACCCAGTACTTC. Supplemented by reference TRBV7-8 and TRBJ2-5, the full variable domain reads GAGVSQSPRYKVAKRGQDVALRCDPISGHVSLFWYQQALGQGPEFLTYFQNEAQLDKSGLPSDRFFAERPEGSVSTLKIQRTQQEDSAVYLCASSPGQGEGETQYFGPGTRLLVL.

The V and J genes are TRBV5-1 and TRBJ2-2; TRBD1 might be the D (6 bases). The CDR3 has 13 amino acids. With 6 bases removed from V and 1 base from J, the gap between germline ends came to 7 bases. Germline CDR1 and CDR2: SGHRS and YFSETQ. In nucleotides, the CDR3 is TGCGCCAGCATGGGACAGAACACCGGGGAGCTGTTTTTT. Its protein product is CASMGQNTGELFF.

The V call is TRBV6-5, the J call TRBJ2-3; D is ambiguous. The CDR3 runs 14 residues. Looked up from germline, CDR1 is MNHEY and CDR2 is SVGAGI. V shed 6 bases and J shed 2 bases, with 12 bases lying between them. CDR3 coding DNA: TGTGCCAGCAGCCTCCTAAGATCCACAGATACGCAGTATTTT. Protein sequence: CASSLLRSTDTQYF.

The chain joins TRBV5-8 to TRBJ2-2; tentative D call: TRBD2 (7 bases). This CDR3 has 15 amino acids. Germline assignment: CDR1 SGHTS and CDR2 YDEGEE. V lost 4 bases to trimming and J lost 4 bases, with 14 bases between them. The CDR3: CASSPGGSITGELFF. The CDR3 DNA is TGTGCCAGCAGCCCGGGGGGCAGCATCACCGGGGAGCTGTTTTTT. The variable domain in full, with the rest retrieved from reference TRBV5-8 and TRBJ2-2, is EAGVTQSPTHLIKTRGQQATLRCSPISGHTSVYWYQQALGLGLQFLLWYDEGEERNRGNFPPRFSGRQFPNYSSELNVNALELEDSALYLCASSPGGSITGELFFGEGSRLTVL.

The chain uses TRBV29-1 and TRBJ2-5; 8 positions match TRBD2. The CDR3 is made up of 14 amino acids. Germline loops: CDR1 SQVTM, CDR2 ANQGSEA. The CDR3 reads CTLDGGLGSETQYF. The CDR3 coding sequence is TGCACCCTCGACGGGGGACTAGGATCAGAGACCCAGTACTTC.

V is TRBV5-1 and J is TRBJ2-3, with a weak D call TRBD1 (5 bases). Germline CDR1 and CDR2: SGHRS and YFSETQ. Between the trimmed V and J ends, which lost 0 bases and 4 bases, there was a span of 12 bases. The CDR3 runs 15 residues. The CDR3 region has the DNA TGCGCCAGCAGCTTGGCCGGCAGGGCGGCAGATACGCAGTATTTT. This sequence encodes CASSLAGRAADTQYF.

The sample holds one count of this clone. This chain joins TRBV9 and TRBJ1-2, with D maybe TRBD1 (5 bases). V gave up 3 bases and J gave up 6 bases, with 12 bases separating them. The CDR3 spans 13 residues. Germline assignment: CDR1 SGDLS and CDR2 YYNGEE. Written as DNA, the CDR3 is TGTGCCAGCAGCGCGGTATGGGGGGATGGCTACACCTTC. This translates into CASSAVWGDGYTF. Using reference TRBV9 and TRBJ1-2 for the parts outside the CDR3, the full variable domain is DSGVTQTPKHLITATGQRVTLRCSPRSGDLSVYWYQQSLDQGLQFLIQYYNGEERAKGNILERFSAQQFPDLHSELNLSSLELGDSALYFCASSAVWGDGYTFGSGTRLTVV.

The genes are TRBV5-1 and TRBJ1-2, with D uncertain. CDR3 size: 15 residues. The V gene lost 0 bases and the J gene lost 3 bases, with 12 bases spanning the gap. The germline CDR1 and CDR2 sequences are SGHRS and YFSETQ. CDR3 region: CASSLGIIPDYGYTF. CDR3 bases: TGCGCCAGCAGCTTGGGAATCATACCAGACTATGGCTACACCTTC.

The rearrangement joins TRBV30 to TRBJ1-5; TRBD1 aligns across 7 bases. The CDR3 spans 18 residues. The J segment lost 0 bases and the V segment lost 2 bases, leaving 13 bases of the junction unmatched. Germline V gene lookup returns CDR1 GTSNPN and CDR2 SVGIG (reference sequence). The CDR3 bases are TGTGCCTGGAGTCCCCCGGACAGGCGCGGGTTTAGCAATCAGCCCCAGCATTTT. It is translated as CAWSPPDRRGFSNQPQHF. Combining the CDR3 with reference TRBV30 and TRBJ1-5 gives the whole variable domain SQTIHQWPATLVQPVGSPLSLECTVEGTSNPNLYWYRQAAGRGLQLLFYSVGIGQISSEVPQNLSASRPQDRQFILSSKKLLLSDSGFYLCAWSPPDRRGFSNQPQHFGDGTRLSIL.

The chain combines TRBV27 with TRBJ1-4, with a possible D match to TRBD1 (5 bases). The germline CDR1 and CDR2 sequences are MNHEY and SMNVEV (reference sequence). V was shortened by 0 bases and J by 8 bases, with 13 bases between the two germline ends. This CDR3 has 15 amino acids. The CDR3 DNA sequence: TGTGCCAGCAGTTTATCGGGCGGGGCTGGGGAAAAACTGTTTTTT. Translating it yields CASSLSGGAGEKLFF.

The V gene is TRBV5-1, the J gene TRBJ1-1, with D possibly TRBD1 on 5 matching bases. The V gene lost 4 bases and the J gene lost 0 bases, with 7 bases spanning the gap. This CDR3 has 13 residues. CDR1 and CDR2 from the germline V gene are SGHRS and YFSETQ. CDR3 coding DNA: TGCGCCAGCAGCCCGGGGGTGAACACTGAAGCTTTCTTT. Translated: CASSPGVNTEAFF. Variable domain in full (rest from reference TRBV5-1 and TRBJ1-1): KAGVTQTPRYLIKTRGQQVTLSCSPISGHRSVSWYQQTPGQGLQFLFEYFSETQRNKGNFPGRFSGRQFSNSRSEMNVSTLELGDSALYLCASSPGVNTEAFFGQGTRLTVV.